A selection of T cell receptor beta chains follows, all from one sample in a study of blood T cells in healthy people across ages. TCRdb re-analysed the 5' RACE reads in MiXCR, keeping a single row per CDR3 protein. This repertoire shows 750,000 to 950,000 distinct CDR3 sequences, roughly 25% found once; its top ten account for 3%. A further study also used this sample, focusing on T cells of mothers and their children.

The sequenced sample was blood. Every receptor here comes from a boy between 10 and 17 years old in good health. CDR3s include the opening cysteine and the closing phenylalanine or tryptophan. D genes are given only for firm matches. The size of a clone is reported for some rows only, either as once, few or many, or as a class for expanded clones.

D	V	size	J	DNA	CDR3
TRBD1	TRBV27	few	TRBJ2-1	TGTGCCAGCAGTTTATTGGGACAGGGGTACAATGAGCAGTTCTTC	CASSLLGQGYNEQFF
-	TRBV5-1	many	TRBJ2-2	TGCGCCAGCAGCTTGGTGGGGGCCGGGGAGCTGTTTTTT	CASSLVGAGELFF
TRBD1	TRBV20-1	-	TRBJ2-1	TGCAGTGCCTTGGGACAGGGGACCGACAATGAGCAGTTCTTC	CSALGQGTDNEQFF
-	TRBV20-1	few	TRBJ1-1	TGCAGTGCTCGGGTCCCGGGACTAAGGGTATACACTGAAGCTTTCTTT	CSARVPGLRVYTEAFF
-	TRBV9	-	TRBJ2-7	TGTGCCAGCAGCCCTTACACGGGGTGGCGCGAGCAGTACTTC	CASSPYTGWREQYF
-	TRBV27	few	TRBJ1-5	TGTGCCAGCAGCGATACAGGGTTACATCAGCCCCAGCATTTT	CASSDTGLHQPQHF
-	TRBV30	-	TRBJ2-5	TGTGCCTGGAGTGTACTTGGGGAAGAGACCCAGTACTTC	CAWSVLGEETQYF
TRBD2	TRBV6-6	few	TRBJ2-7	TGTGCCAGCAGCATAGCCAACCCCGGCGGGGGGCCTTTCTACGAGCAGTACTTC	CASSIANPGGGPFYEQYF
-	TRBV12-3/TRBV12-4	-	TRBJ2-5	TGTGCCAGCAGTTTAGTGAAAGGGGCAAAGGAGACCCAGTACTTC	CASSLVKGAKETQYF
TRBD1	TRBV12-3/TRBV12-4	-	TRBJ2-1	TGTGCCAGCAGTTTAAGGGCTAAGACAGGGGGCTCCTGCAATGAGCAGTTCTTC	CASSLRAKTGGSCNEQFF
TRBD1	TRBV11-1	-	TRBJ2-1	TGTGCCAGCAGCGGGGTCAGGGGACAGGGGGCGCGGAGCTCCTACAATGAGCAGTTCTTC	CASSGVRGQGARSSYNEQFF
-	TRBV28	few	TRBJ2-5	TGTGCCAGCAGTACCCGATCCCGGGTTCAAGAGACCCAGTACTTC	CASSTRSRVQETQYF
TRBD1	TRBV9	-	TRBJ1-6	TGTGCCAGCAGCGACGGGACAGGGGCCTTGGGTTCACCCCTCCACTTT	CASSDGTGALGSPLHF
TRBD1	TRBV9	-	TRBJ2-1	TGTGCCAGCAGCGCCCAGGGGGTCCCTAGCTCCTACAATGAGCAGTTCTTC	CASSAQGVPSSYNEQFF
-	TRBV4-1	-	TRBJ2-5	TGCGCCAGCAGCCCACCGGGGGGACATCACCAAGAGACCCAGTACTTC	CASSPPGGHHQETQYF
-	TRBV14	-	TRBJ2-4	TGTGCCAGCAGCCAAGATCGGCTGGGCAGGGAGGTAACCAAAAACATTCAGTACTTC	CASSQDRLGREVTKNIQYF
-	TRBV5-1	-	TRBJ2-2	TGCGCCAGCAGCTTAAGGGGCGGCAGGGAGACGAACACCGGGGAGCTGTTTTTT	CASSLRGGRETNTGELFF
TRBD2	TRBV29-1	-	TRBJ2-7	TGCAGCGTTGAACAGAGCGGGAGTCCGGGCGAGCAGTACTTC	CSVEQSGSPGEQYF
-	TRBV5-1	-	TRBJ2-2	TGTGCCAGCAGCCGAGGGACTCCGAACACCGGGGAGCTGTTTTTT	CASSRGTPNTGELFF
-	TRBV28	-	TRBJ1-2	TGTGCCAGCAGTCCCTTGGGCCCGGGGGGACATGGCTACGCTTTC	CASSPLGPGGHGYAF
TRBD2	TRBV29-1	few	TRBJ2-7	TGCAGCGTTGATAGAAGCGGGGCTTCCTACGAGCAGTACTTC	CSVDRSGASYEQYF
TRBD2	TRBV7-2	few	TRBJ2-1	TGTGCCAGCAGCTTAGAAGGCGGGGGGGCCGCGGATGAGCAGTTCTTC	CASSLEGGGAADEQFF
-	TRBV20-1	few	TRBJ2-5	TGCAGTGCTAGTATAGCGGTCCAAGAGACCCAGTACTTC	CSASIAVQETQYF
-	TRBV4-2	few	TRBJ2-7	TGTGCCAGCATTATACTCCCCGGACTGATCCGCTCCTACGAGCAGTACTTC	CASIILPGLIRSYEQYF
TRBD2	TRBV4-1	-	TRBJ2-7	TGCGCCAGCAGCCGCTGGGAGGGCAGGGACGAGCAGTACTTC	CASSRWEGRDEQYF
-	TRBV30	-	TRBJ2-5	TGTGCCCTGGGAGTAGAGACCCAGTACTTC	CALGVETQYF
-	TRBV20-1	-	TRBJ1-1	TGCAGTGCTAGAAACCCCAGGACGGAGAACACTGAAGCTTTCTTT	CSARNPRTENTEAFF
-	TRBV27	few	TRBJ1-6	TGTGCCAGCAGTTTATCGGGCAATTCACCCCTCCACTTT	CASSLSGNSPLHF
-	TRBV7-8	few	TRBJ2-5	TGTGCCAGCGGCTTATCCAGCGAGACCCAGTACTTC	CASGLSSETQYF
-	TRBV11-2	few	TRBJ1-2	TGTGCCAGCAGCTCACAGCCAGGGGTGCGCTATGGCTACACCTTC	CASSSQPGVRYGYTF
-	TRBV20-1	-	TRBJ2-7	TGCAGTGCTAGTGAGGGCACAGTCTACGAGCAGTACTTC	CSASEGTVYEQYF
-	TRBV7-8	few	TRBJ2-5	TGTGCCAGCAGGTTCCAGGGAGAGACCCAGTACTTC	CASRFQGETQYF
-	TRBV7-9	-	TRBJ1-3	TGTGCCAGCAGCTTAGCGGGACGGCGGCGCGGAGACACCATATATTTT	CASSLAGRRRGDTIYF
-	TRBV7-2	few	TRBJ2-1	TGTGCCAGCACCCCTAGTCTATACTACAATGAGCAGTTCTTC	CASTPSLYYNEQFF
TRBD2	TRBV7-8	few	TRBJ2-1	TGTGCCAGCAGCTTTTACGGGGGGGCCTACAATGAGCAGTTCTTC	CASSFYGGAYNEQFF